A single sample gave rise to the 18 T cell receptor beta chains below, sequenced in a study of blood T cell repertoires in COVID-19. The data were produced by immunoSEQ multiplex PCR, yet TCRdb's version contains in-frame clones alone and is incomplete. This table holds roughly 220,000 clones, approximately 92% found once. Sequenced material: PBMCs or T cells enriched from blood (not recorded which). These receptor sequences come from a woman between 18 and 29 years old in a cohort exposed to, infected with or recovered from COVID-19 (not recorded which).

The rearrangement uses TRBV5-1 and TRBJ2-3; 7 bases are a match to TRBD1. In germline, CDR1 is SGHRS, CDR2 YFSETQ. The CDR3 is made up of 14 amino acids. V lost 2 bases to trimming and J lost 4 bases; unmatched junction nucleotides: 4. The CDR3 spells CASSFPGTADTQYF. The CDR3, as DNA: TGCGCCAGCAGCTTCCCGGGGACAGCAGATACGCAGTATTTT. Together with reference TRBV5-1 and TRBJ2-3, the CDR3 gives the full variable domain: KAGVTQTPRYLIKTRGQQVTLSCSPISGHRSVSWYQQTPGQGLQFLFEYFSETQRNKGNFPGRFSGRQFSNSRSEMNVSTLELGDSALYLCASSFPGTADTQYFGPGTRLTVL.

The V gene is TRBV12-5, the J gene TRBJ2-2; D gene ambiguous. Trimming pared 8 bases from V and 1 base from J, leaving 11 bases between. The CDR3 covers 14 residues. CDR1 and CDR2 (germline): LGHNT, FRNRAP. The DNA for the CDR3 is TGTGCTAGTAGGTCAGGAAAGAACACCGGGGAGCTGTTTTTT. It encodes CASRSGKNTGELFF.

V usage is TRBV7-8 and J usage is TRBJ2-6, with a tentative D call TRBD1 (5 bases). Trimming removed 2 bases at V and 0 bases at J, with 14 bases between. The CDR3 is 18 amino acids. Looked up from germline, CDR1 is SGHVS and CDR2 is FQNEAQ. CDR3: CASSLSPDTISGANVLTF. CDR3 DNA sequence: TGTGCCAGCAGCTTATCTCCGGACACCATCTCTGGGGCCAACGTCCTGACTTTC. The whole variable domain, filled in from reference TRBV7-8 and TRBJ2-6, reads GAGVSQSPRYKVAKRGQDVALRCDPISGHVSLFWYQQALGQGPEFLTYFQNEAQLDKSGLPSDRFFAERPEGSVSTLKIQRTQQEDSAVYLCASSLSPDTISGANVLTFGAGSRLTVL.

The chain couples TRBV5-6 to TRBJ1-2; perhaps TRBD1 as D (5 bases). CDR1 is SGHDT and CDR2 is YYEEEE in the germline V gene. CDR3 length equals 14 residues. Trimming shortened V by 4 bases and J by 8 bases, and 18 bases separated the two germline ends. Here the CDR3 reads CASSIRASRGGYTF. The CDR3 DNA follows: TGTGCCAGCAGCATCAGGGCCTCTAGGGGAGGCTACACCTTC.

The chain couples TRBV7-9 to TRBJ1-1; TRBD1 matches at 9 bases. The CDR3 spans 15 residues. Trimming took 1 base from V and 4 from J; bases not matched to a gene: 4. The V gene's germline CDR1 is SEHNR and CDR2 FQNEAQ (reference sequence). The CDR3 loop is CASSLDGTGLTEAFF. The DNA of the CDR3 is TGTGCCAGCAGCTTAGACGGGACAGGGCTCACTGAAGCTTTCTTT. The full variable domain, completed using reference TRBV7-9 and TRBJ1-1, is DTGVSQNPRHKITKRGQNVTFRCDPISEHNRLYWYRQTLGQGPEFLTYFQNEAQLEKSRLLSDRFSAERPKGSFSTLEIQRTEQGDSAMYLCASSLDGTGLTEAFFGQGTRLTVV.

The CDR3 loop reads CASSTAHLTGPGTYYGYTF. The CDR3 nucleotides read TGTGCCAGTAGTACGGCTCACTTGACAGGGCCTGGGACATACTATGGCTACACCTTC. V and J are TRBV19 and TRBJ1-2, with 7 bases aligning to TRBD1. The germline gives CDR1 LNHDA, CDR2 SQIVND (reference sequence). J gave up 3 bases and V 4 bases, and 20 bases lay outside the gene matches. This CDR3 is built from 19 residues.

The rearrangement uses TRBV28 and TRBJ1-2, with 12 bases identical to TRBD1. The CDR3 runs to 15 residues. The V segment lost 5 bases and the J segment 8 bases; nucleotides outside the gene matches: 9. From germline, CDR1 is MDHEN and CDR2 SYDVKM. The CDR3 here is CASSPQVGTGGGYTF. CDR3 nucleotide sequence: TGTGCCAGCAGTCCCCAAGTCGGGACAGGGGGCGGCTACACCTTC.

The V call is TRBV27, the J call TRBJ1-2, with D possibly TRBD1 on 6 matching bases. Between the trimmed V and J ends, which lost 3 bases and 6 bases, there was a span of 14 bases. Germline CDR1 MNHEY, CDR2 SMNVEV (reference sequence). This CDR3 spans 14 amino acids. CDR3 coding DNA: TGTGCCAGCAGTTTTTCGGACAGAACTCATGGCTACACCTTC. Protein sequence: CASSFSDRTHGYTF.

The chain is built from TRBV12-3 or TRBV12-4 and TRBJ2-1, with D perhaps TRBD1 (6 bases). The CDR3 consists of 11 residues. Trimming shortened V by 7 bases and J by 9 bases, and 10 bases separated the two germline ends. The CDR3 DNA reads as TGTGCCAGCAATCGAGGGGGTGAGCAGTTCTTC. Translation: CASNRGGEQFF.

The chain has TRBV9 and TRBJ2-4; 7 bases align to TRBD2. There are 20 residues in the CDR3. Trimming removed 0 bases from V and 2 bases from J; junction bases left unmatched: 17. Germline assignment: CDR1 SGDLS and CDR2 YYNGEE. This chain's CDR3 is CASSVVWRAGTIGPKNIQYF. CDR3 DNA sequence: TGTGCCAGCAGCGTAGTGTGGAGGGCAGGGACTATTGGACCCAAAAACATTCAGTACTTC.

This chain uses TRBV27 with TRBJ1-2; D is uncertain. Between the trimmed V and J ends, which lost 4 bases and 7 bases, there was a span of 10 bases. The V gene's germline CDR1 is MNHEY and CDR2 SMNVEV (reference sequence). The CDR3 spans 12 residues. This CDR3 is CASSSAPGGYTF. The DNA for the CDR3 is TGTGCCAGCAGTTCGGCTCCGGGTGGCTACACCTTC.

The rearrangement uses TRBV3-1 (or the pseudogene TRBV3-2) and TRBJ1-2; 7 positions match TRBD1. Trimming took 4 bases from V and 5 from J; bases not matched to a gene: 10. Per germline, CDR1 LGHDT and CDR2 YNNKEL (reference sequence). There are 15 residues in the CDR3. The CDR3 reads CASSPATGKVYGYTF. The CDR3 region has the DNA TGTGCCAGCAGCCCAGCGACAGGGAAAGTGTATGGCTACACCTTC.

CDR3 DNA sequence: TGCGCCAGCAGCAAATCTGGGACAGCTTATAATGAAAAACTGTTTTTT. Translated, it gives CASSKSGTAYNEKLFF. The V call is TRBV4-1, the J call TRBJ1-4; 7 bases map to TRBD1. Germline V gene lookup returns CDR1 MGHRA and CDR2 YSYEKL. CDR3 length equals 16 residues. The J segment lost 4 bases and the V segment lost 5 bases, leaving 10 bases of the junction unmatched.

The chain is built from TRBV27 and TRBJ2-3; TRBD1 matches at 8 bases. The CDR3 contains 17 residues. The germline V gene has CDR1 MNHEY and CDR2 SMNVEV (reference sequence). V shed 2 bases and J 5 bases; nucleotides not matched to a gene: 12. The CDR3 is CASSLIPRTGRIDTQYF. The DNA for the CDR3 is TGTGCCAGCAGTTTAATACCTAGGACAGGGAGGATAGATACGCAGTATTTT.

The chain combines TRBV3-1 (or the pseudogene TRBV3-2) with TRBJ2-3; 10 bases fit TRBD2. With 1 base clipped from V and 4 bases from J, the junction kept 5 bases outside the gene matches. Germline CDR1 and CDR2: LGHDT and YNNKEL (reference sequence). The CDR3 runs 16 residues. The CDR3 region is CASSQGLAGAPDTQYF. CDR3 coding DNA: TGTGCCAGCAGCCAAGGGCTAGCGGGAGCCCCAGATACGCAGTATTTT.

The chain couples TRBV30 to TRBJ2-7, with a tentative D call TRBD2 (7 bases). Germline V gives CDR1 GTSNPN, CDR2 SVGIG (reference sequence). The CDR3 has 14 residues. V was cut by 0 bases and J by 2 bases, with 11 bases left in between. In nucleotides, the CDR3 is TGTGCCTGGAGTGTTCCGCGGGGGCCCTACGAGCAGTACTTC. Its translation is CAWSVPRGPYEQYF.

The chain carries TRBV7-2 and TRBJ2-1; the D is unclear. The V end lost 7 bases, the J end lost 3 bases, and 4 bases lay between the germline ends. CDR3 length: 11 residues. The germline CDR1 and CDR2 sequences are SGHTA and FQGNSA. This chain's CDR3 is CASNNYNEQFF. CDR3 nucleotide sequence: TGTGCCAGCAACAACTACAATGAGCAGTTCTTC.

V usage is TRBV24-1 and J usage is TRBJ1-2; no clear D gene. The germline gives CDR1 KGHDR, CDR2 SFDVKD. The CDR3 has 14 residues. The V end lost 0 bases, the J end lost 4 bases, and 8 bases lay between the germline ends. The CDR3 region is CATSDLEGVYGYTF. The CDR3, as DNA: TGTGCCACCAGTGATTTGGAGGGAGTCTATGGCTACACCTTC.